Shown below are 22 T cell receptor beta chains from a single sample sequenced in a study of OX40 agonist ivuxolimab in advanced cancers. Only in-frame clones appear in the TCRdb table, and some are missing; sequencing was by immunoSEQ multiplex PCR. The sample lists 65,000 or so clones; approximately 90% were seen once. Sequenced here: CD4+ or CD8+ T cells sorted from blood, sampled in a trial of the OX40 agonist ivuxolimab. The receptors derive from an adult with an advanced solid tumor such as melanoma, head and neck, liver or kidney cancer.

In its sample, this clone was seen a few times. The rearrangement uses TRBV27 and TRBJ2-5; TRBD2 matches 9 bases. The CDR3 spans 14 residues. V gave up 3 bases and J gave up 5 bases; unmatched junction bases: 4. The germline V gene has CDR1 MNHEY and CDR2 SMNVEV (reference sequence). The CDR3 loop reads CASSFRLAGETQYF. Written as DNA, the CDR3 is TGTGCCAGCAGTTTTCGGCTAGCGGGGGAGACCCAGTACTTC.

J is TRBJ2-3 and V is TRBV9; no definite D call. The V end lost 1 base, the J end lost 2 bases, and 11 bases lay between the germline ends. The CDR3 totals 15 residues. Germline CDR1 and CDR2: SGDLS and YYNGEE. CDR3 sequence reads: CASSVSAGPTDTQYF. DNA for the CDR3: TGTGCCAGCAGCGTAAGTGCCGGACCCACAGATACGCAGTATTTT.

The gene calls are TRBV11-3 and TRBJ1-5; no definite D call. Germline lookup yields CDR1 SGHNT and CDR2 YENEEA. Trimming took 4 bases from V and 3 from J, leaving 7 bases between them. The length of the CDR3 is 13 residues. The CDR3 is CASSYRANQPQHF. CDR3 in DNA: TGTGCCAGCAGCTACCGGGCCAATCAGCCCCAGCATTTT.

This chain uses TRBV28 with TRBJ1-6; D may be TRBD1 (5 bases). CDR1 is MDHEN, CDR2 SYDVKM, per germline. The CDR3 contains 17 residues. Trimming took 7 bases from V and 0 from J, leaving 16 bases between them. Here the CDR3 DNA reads TGTGCCAGCATCTCCCCTCAGGGAACCTCCTATAATTCACCCCTCCACTTT. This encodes CASISPQGTSYNSPLHF.

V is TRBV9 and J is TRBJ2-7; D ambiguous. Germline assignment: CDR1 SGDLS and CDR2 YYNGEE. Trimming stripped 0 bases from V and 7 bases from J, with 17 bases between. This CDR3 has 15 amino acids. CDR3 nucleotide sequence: TGTGCCAGCAGCGTAGGCAGGTCCCAATTAGGGGAGCAGTACTTC. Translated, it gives CASSVGRSQLGEQYF.

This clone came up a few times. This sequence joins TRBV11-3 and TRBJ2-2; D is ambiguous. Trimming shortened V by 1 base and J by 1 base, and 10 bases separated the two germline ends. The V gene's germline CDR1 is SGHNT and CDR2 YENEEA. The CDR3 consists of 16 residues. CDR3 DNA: TGTGCCAGCAGCTTAGGAATCTTGGGGAACACCGGGGAGCTGTTTTTT. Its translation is CASSLGILGNTGELFF. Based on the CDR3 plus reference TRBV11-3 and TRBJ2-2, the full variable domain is EAGVVQSPRYKIIEKKQPVAFWCNPISGHNTLYWYLQNLGQGPELLIRYENEEAVDDSQLPKDRFSAERLKGVDSTLKIQPAELGDSAVYLCASSLGILGNTGELFFGEGSRLTVL.

DNA of the CDR3: TGTGCCAGCAGTGGGAAGACAGGGCTTGGGTCAACTGAAGCTTTCTTT. Its translation: CASSGKTGLGSTEAFF. V is TRBV6-1 and J is TRBJ1-1; 7 bases align to TRBD1. Germline V lookup: CDR1 MNHNS, CDR2 SASEGT. CDR3 length: 16 amino acids. Germline trimming cut 4 bases from V and 5 bases from J; bases unmatched to any gene: 13.

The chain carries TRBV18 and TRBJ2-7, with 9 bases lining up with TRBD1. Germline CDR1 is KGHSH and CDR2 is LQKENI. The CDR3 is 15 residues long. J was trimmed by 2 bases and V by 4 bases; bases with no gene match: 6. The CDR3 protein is CASSHGQGSTYEQYF. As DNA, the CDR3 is TGTGCCAGCTCACATGGACAGGGGTCGACCTACGAGCAGTACTTC.

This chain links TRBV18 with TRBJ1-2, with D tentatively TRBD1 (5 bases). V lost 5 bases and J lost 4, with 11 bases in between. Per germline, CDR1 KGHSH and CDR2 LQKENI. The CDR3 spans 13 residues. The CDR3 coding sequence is TGTGCCAGCTCATCAGGACAAACCTATGGCTACACCTTC. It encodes CASSSGQTYGYTF.

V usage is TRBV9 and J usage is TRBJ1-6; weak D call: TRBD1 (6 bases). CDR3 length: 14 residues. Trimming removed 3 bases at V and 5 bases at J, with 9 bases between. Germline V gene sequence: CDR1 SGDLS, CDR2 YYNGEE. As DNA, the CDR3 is TGTGCCAGCAGCGCCCGGACAGATAATTCACCCCTCCACTTT. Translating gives CASSARTDNSPLHF.

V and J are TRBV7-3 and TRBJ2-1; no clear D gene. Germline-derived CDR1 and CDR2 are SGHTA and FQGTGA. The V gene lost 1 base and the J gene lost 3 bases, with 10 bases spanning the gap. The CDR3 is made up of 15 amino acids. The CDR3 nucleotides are TGTGCCAGCAGCTTAATCGGCAGCCACTACAATGAGCAGTTCTTC. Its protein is CASSLIGSHYNEQFF.

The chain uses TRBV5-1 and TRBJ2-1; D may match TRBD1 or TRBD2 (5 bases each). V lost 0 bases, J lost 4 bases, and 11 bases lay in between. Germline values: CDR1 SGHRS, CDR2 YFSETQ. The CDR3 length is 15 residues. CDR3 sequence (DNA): TGCGCCAGCAGCTTGGCCATTGGGGGTTACAATGAGCAGTTCTTC. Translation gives CASSLAIGGYNEQFF. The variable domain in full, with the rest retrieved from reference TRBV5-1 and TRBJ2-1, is KAGVTQTPRYLIKTRGQQVTLSCSPISGHRSVSWYQQTPGQGLQFLFEYFSETQRNKGNFPGRFSGRQFSNSRSEMNVSTLELGDSALYLCASSLAIGGYNEQFFGPGTRLTVL.

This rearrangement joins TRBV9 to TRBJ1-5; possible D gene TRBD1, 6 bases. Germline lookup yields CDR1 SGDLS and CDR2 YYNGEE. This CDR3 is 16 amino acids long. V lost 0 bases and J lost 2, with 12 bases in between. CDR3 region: CASSVGLGAGNQPQHF. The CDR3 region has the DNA TGTGCCAGCAGCGTAGGATTGGGGGCAGGCAATCAGCCCCAGCATTTT.

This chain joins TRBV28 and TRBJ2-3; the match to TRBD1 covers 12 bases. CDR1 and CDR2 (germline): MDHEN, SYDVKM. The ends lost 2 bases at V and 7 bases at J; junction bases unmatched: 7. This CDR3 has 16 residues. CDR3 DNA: TGTGCCAGCAGTTTAGGAGGGACAGGGGGCAGGCATACGCAGTATTTT. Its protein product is CASSLGGTGGRHTQYF.

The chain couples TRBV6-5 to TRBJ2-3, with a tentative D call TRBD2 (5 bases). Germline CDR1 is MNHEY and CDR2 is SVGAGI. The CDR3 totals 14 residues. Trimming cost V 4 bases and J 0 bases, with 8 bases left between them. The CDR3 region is CASSFRTSTDTQYF. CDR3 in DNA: TGTGCCAGCAGTTTTCGGACTAGCACAGATACGCAGTATTTT.

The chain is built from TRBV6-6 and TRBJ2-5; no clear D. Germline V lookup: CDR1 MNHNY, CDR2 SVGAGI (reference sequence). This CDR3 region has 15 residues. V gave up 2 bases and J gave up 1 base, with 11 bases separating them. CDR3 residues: CASSYGQLLQETQYF. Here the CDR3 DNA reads TGTGCCAGCAGTTACGGTCAGCTCCTCCAAGAGACCCAGTACTTC.

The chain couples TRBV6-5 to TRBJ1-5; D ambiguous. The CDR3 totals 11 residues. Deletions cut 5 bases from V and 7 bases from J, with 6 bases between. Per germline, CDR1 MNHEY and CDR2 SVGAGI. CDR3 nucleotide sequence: TGTGCCAGCAGTGAAGAACAGCCCCAGCATTTT. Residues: CASSEEQPQHF.

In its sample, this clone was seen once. The CDR3 nucleotides read TGTGCCAGCAGCTTACGAGGGAGGGGACAGGGGATTTGGGATGAGCAGTTCTTC. Protein product: CASSLRGRGQGIWDEQFF. The V and J genes are TRBV7-6 and TRBJ2-1; TRBD1 matches at 10 bases. Trimming at V came to 2 bases and at J to 8 bases, leaving 15 bases not matched to a gene. CDR1 and CDR2 from the germline V gene are SGHVS and FNYEAQ. This CDR3 region has 18 residues.

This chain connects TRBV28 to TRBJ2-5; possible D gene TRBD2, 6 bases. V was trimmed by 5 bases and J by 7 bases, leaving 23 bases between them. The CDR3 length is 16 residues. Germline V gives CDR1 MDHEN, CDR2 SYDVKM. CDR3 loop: CASSPRSARRGWTQYF. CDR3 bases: TGTGCCAGCAGTCCCCGGTCGGCCAGGCGGGGATGGACCCAGTACTTC.

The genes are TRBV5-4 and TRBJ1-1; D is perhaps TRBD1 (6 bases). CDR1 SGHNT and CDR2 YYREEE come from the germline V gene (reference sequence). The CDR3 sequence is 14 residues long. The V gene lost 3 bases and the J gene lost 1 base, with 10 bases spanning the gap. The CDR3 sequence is CASSSIQGNTEAFF. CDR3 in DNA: TGTGCCAGCAGCTCAATACAGGGGAACACTGAAGCTTTCTTT.

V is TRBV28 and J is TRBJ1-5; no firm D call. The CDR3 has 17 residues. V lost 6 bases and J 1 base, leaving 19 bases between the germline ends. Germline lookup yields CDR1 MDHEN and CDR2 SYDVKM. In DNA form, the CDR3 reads TGTGCCAGCAGAACCTTAGCCGTCTACCTCAGCAATCAGCCCCAGCATTTT. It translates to CASRTLAVYLSNQPQHF.

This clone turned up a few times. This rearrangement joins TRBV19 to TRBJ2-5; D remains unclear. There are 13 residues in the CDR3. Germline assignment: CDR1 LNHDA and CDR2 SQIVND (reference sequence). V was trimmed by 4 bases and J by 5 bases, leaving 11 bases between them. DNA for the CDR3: TGTGCCAGTAGTAACGGTCCCCCGGAGACCCAGTACTTC. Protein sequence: CASSNGPPETQYF.